This TCR beta chain is from a study of regulatory T cells in long-lasting Graves disease. Points from the study as a whole: TCR diversity was lower in persistent Graves' patients than in newly diagnosed ones.

According to the study, TCR beta libraries were built with iRepertoire HTBI primers and CDR3-region Arm-PCR. TCRdb redid the calling of the multiplex PCR reads with MiXCR, one entry per CDR3 protein. The sample carries hundreds of thousands of distinct CDR3 sequences, 20% to 25% recorded once. This clonotype was seen a few times. Its antigen remains unknown. Described time point: persistent/refractory GD, antithyroid drugs over 5 years with positive TRAb. There was RNA extracted from PBMCs, and the TCR library was made from it. Sequences were derived from peripheral blood mononuclear cells (PBMCs), sampled when the disease was refractory, from a patient treated with antithyroid drugs. This clonotype was obtained from a female donor with Graves disease.

The CDR3 loop reads CAWSVRPGGNEQYF. The CDR3 DNA is TGTGCCTGGAGTGTGAGGCCGGGAGGGAACGAGCAGTACTTC. This rearrangement joins TRBV11-2 to TRBJ2-7; 8 nucleotides line up with TRBD2. The CDR3 extends over 14 amino acids. Germline CDR1 is SGHAT and CDR2 is FQNNGV. V lost 11 bases and J lost 5; bases outside the gene matches: 14.